Below, one T cell receptor beta chain is given with its context. Original analysis: Amplification with reference gene primers provided the estimates of nucleated cell counts. The repertoire was sequenced with immunoSEQ multiplex PCR; TCRdb's copy has only in-frame clones and lacks some. D and trimming come from the DNA, and the V and J calls and clone size come from that table. The table has about 200,000 clones, 65% to 85% seen once. V lost 3 bases, J lost 3 bases, and 17 bases lay in between. In germline, CDR1 is SQVTM, CDR2 ANQGSEA. The CDR3 has 15 amino acids. The record originates from a study of blood T cell repertoires in COVID-19. Whole-study context: The United States, Italy and Spain provided the acute and convalescent COVID-19 samples. From T cells, B-cell-depleted T cells, or PBMCs came the material, which was cDNA or gDNA.

Sequenced sample: peripheral blood. The source is a woman older than 75 with acute or convalescent COVID-19. The chain couples TRBV29-1 to TRBJ1-2, with a tentative D call TRBD1 (5 bases). In nucleotides, the CDR3 is TGCAGCGTTGACCAGGGCGTTGGTAAGGACTATGGCTACACCTTC. Amino acid sequence: CSVDQGVGKDYGYTF.